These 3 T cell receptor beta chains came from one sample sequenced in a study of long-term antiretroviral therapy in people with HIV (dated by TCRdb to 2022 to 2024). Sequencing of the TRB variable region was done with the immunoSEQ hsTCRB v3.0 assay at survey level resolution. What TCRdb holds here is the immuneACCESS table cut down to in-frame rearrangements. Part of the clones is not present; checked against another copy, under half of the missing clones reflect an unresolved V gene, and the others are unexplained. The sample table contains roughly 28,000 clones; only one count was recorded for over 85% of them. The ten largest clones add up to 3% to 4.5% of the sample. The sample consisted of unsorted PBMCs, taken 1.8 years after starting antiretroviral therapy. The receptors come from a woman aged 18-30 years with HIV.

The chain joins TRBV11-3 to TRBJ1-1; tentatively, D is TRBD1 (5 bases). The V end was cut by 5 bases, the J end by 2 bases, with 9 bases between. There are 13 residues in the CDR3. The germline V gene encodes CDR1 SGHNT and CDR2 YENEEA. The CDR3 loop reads CASSERGNTEAFF. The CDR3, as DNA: TGTGCCAGCAGCGAGAGGGGAAACACTGAAGCTTTCTTT. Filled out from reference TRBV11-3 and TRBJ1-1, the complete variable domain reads EAGVVQSPRYKIIEKKQPVAFWCNPISGHNTLYWYLQNLGQGPELLIRYENEEAVDDSQLPKDRFSAERLKGVDSTLKIQPAELGDSAVYLCASSERGNTEAFFGQGTRLTVV.

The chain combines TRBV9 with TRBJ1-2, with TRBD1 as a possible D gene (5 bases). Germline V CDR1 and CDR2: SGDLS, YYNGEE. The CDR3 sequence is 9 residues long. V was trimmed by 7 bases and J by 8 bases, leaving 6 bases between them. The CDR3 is CASGAGYTF. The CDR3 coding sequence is TGTGCCAGCGGGGCCGGCTACACCTTC.

The chain's CDR3 is CASSQTKGSGNTIYF. The CDR3, as DNA: TGTGCCAGCAGCCAGACGAAGGGCTCTGGAAACACCATATATTTT. The chain joins TRBV27 to TRBJ1-3; D gene unclear. Germline V CDR1 and CDR2: MNHEY, SMNVEV (reference sequence). V was clipped by 6 bases and J by 0 bases, with 12 bases between them. The CDR3 spans 15 residues.